This section outlines one T cell receptor beta chain sequence together with its context. This clonotype came up many times. What antigen it recognizes has not been identified. Within one base of it there is no much larger clone, and no base qualities were kept. Looking up the germline V gene (reference sequence) yields CDR1 DFQATT and CDR2 SNEGSKA. V is cut by 5 bases and J by 10 bases, and the space between the germline ends is 12 bases. The CDR3 numbers 12 residues from cysteine through phenylalanine. Only the CDR3 region is kept as DNA, spanning 36 bases read in frame from base 1. This record belongs to a study of early T cells in non-severe SARS-CoV-2 infection listed by TCRdb under 2021. General notes on the study: Bulk RNA from unsorted whole blood was used for TCR sequencing, so alpha and beta chains could not be paired. What the research found in general, with its limitations: VDJdb matching was skewed toward anti-spike CD8 responses and likely underestimated virus-specific expansions, missing private and CD4 specificities.

A case-control design nested within a healthcare worker cohort in London, UK, was used, with weekly nasopharyngeal swab PCR tests and blood sampling performed. Healthcare workers were recruited during the week of the UK lockdown, between 23 and 31 March 2020, and followed weekly for up to roughly 15 weeks. The library was generated by 5' RACE. The listed sequencing device is NextSeq 500. Unique molecular identifiers were attached to individual cDNA molecules in the TCR library protocol so that sequencing error and PCR bias could be corrected. Both TCR alpha and beta chains were sequenced, and tight co-correlation was observed between alpha and beta sequence abundances in each sample. In the original analysis: Decombinator V4 was used to perform V gene, J gene and CDR3 annotation of TCR sequences. Expanded TCRs were defined as changing significantly between any two time points under a Poisson model with p below 0.0001. TCR abundances were normalised to the total number of TCRs sequenced per sample and expressed as counts per million. TRAV1-2 paired with TRAJ12, TRAJ20 or TRAJ33 defined MAIT TCRs, while TRAV10 paired with TRAJ18 defined iNKT TCRs. A search of VDJdb, accessed on 1 November 2021, was run for TCRs annotated to CMV, EBV and SARS-CoV-2, with TCRs annotated for multiple antigens excluded. The public reads were reprocessed in TCRdb via fastp at Q25 and MiXCR, keeping in-frame beta chains. Rows are combined by CDR3 protein, so each entry shows the most common genes and DNA. TCRdb's processing, not the authors', yielded these V and J calls. The sample records about 30,000 distinct CDR3 sequences, over 6.5% of which are singletons. The ten largest clonotypes hold roughly two fifths of the sample.

The chain was built from TRBV20-1 and TRBJ1-6, and possibly TRBD1, on 6 matching bases. The TCR originated in an adult who was a healthcare worker with PCR-confirmed SARS-CoV-2 infection or an uninfected control (not recorded which). Sequencing was performed on whole blood. CDR3 reads: CSAYRVGSPLHF. The DNA sequence reads TGCAGTGCTTACAGGGTTGGCTCACCCCTCCACTTT.